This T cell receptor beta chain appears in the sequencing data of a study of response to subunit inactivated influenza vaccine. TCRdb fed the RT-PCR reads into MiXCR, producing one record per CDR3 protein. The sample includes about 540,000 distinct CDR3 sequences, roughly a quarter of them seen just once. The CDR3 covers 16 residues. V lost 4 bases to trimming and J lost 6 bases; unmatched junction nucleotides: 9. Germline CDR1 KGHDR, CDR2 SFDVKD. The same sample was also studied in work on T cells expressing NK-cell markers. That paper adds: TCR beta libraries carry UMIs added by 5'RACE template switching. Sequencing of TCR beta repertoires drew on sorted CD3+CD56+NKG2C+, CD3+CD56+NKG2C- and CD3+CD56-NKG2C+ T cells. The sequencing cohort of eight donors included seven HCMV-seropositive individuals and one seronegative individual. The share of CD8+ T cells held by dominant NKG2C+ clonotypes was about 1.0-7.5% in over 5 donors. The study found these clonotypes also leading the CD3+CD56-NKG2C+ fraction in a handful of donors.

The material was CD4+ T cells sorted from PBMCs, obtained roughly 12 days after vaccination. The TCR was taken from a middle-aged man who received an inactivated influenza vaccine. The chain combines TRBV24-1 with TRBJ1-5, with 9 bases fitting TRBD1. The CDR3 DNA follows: TGTGCCACCAGTGAGTCACAACAGGGGGCTCGTCAGCCCCAGCATTTT. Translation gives CATSESQQGARQPQHF.